What follows is one T cell receptor beta chain and its context. A few counts support this clone. Its antigen is still unknown. Within one base of it there is no much larger clone, and no base qualities were kept. TCR beta CDR3 regions were amplified from genomic DNA with the immunoSEQ v3 hsTCRB kit using bias-controlled multiplex PCR. An Illumina NextSeq 500 was used to sequence the TCR libraries, reaching approximately 2 million read pairs at survey level or roughly 5-6.5 million at deep level. The authors' analysis ran thus. V, D and J genes were assigned, non-productive sequences were removed, and clonality was reported by immunoSEQ Analyzer software. To compare repertoires between infused TIL and blood, productive Simpson clonality was used along with the Morisita overlap index of productive TRB rearrangements. Absolute clonotype counts in blood were estimated as lymphocyte count times CD3+ fraction times the clone's productive frequency. This immuneACCESS table, as held by TCRdb, lists in-frame sequences with V and J called but not all clones. Of the missing ones, under half trace to an unresolved V gene in checked studies; the others have no known cause. For V, J and clone size, that table is used; D and trimming come from the DNA. This sample holds tens of thousands of clones; under 75% were observed only once. The ten most abundant clones make up 6% to 7% of the sample.

This sample is part of a study of TIL therapy for anti-PD-1-resistant metastatic lung cancer (dated by TCRdb to the early 2020s). For the wider study: Tumors were harvested prior to any PD-1/PD-L1 blockade, after which nivolumab was administered to patients, and lymphodepletion, expanded TIL infusion and IL-2 were given to patients who progressed. Enrolled patients had a median age of roughly 54 years (range about 38-85) and a median tumor PD-L1 proportion score of 6% to 6.5%. The cohort was predominantly lung adenocarcinoma, with a handful of EGFR-mutant and two ALK-rearranged tumors, and half of patients were current or former smokers. Across the cohort, whole-exome sequencing showed a median non-synonymous tumor mutation burden of about 1.6 mutations per megabase. Tumor and peripheral blood T cell receptor beta sequencing was used to track clonotypes across tumor, expanded TIL product and serial blood samples.

Per the publication, the time point label means: pre-treatment sample, taken before nivolumab and TIL therapy. Adults with stage 4 NSCLC were enrolled from late 2017 to early 2020 in a dual-center phase I trial. The samples were obtained from a phase I trial that was single-arm and open-label and tested tumor-infiltrating lymphocyte therapy combined with nivolumab in advanced non-small cell lung cancer. Blood mononuclear cells from EDTA tubes were separated on a Ficoll gradient and snap-frozen as pellets, and DNA was extracted from the cells using a Qiagen mini-prep kit. The full study reports these points: The study protocol defined all tumor marker inferences as exploratory. Because the cohort was highly selected, with more treatment-naive, never-smoker and oncogene-addicted patients than is typical, generalizability is limited. Infused TIL clonotypes partially replaced the baseline peripheral repertoire then decayed over months, with no apparent association between persistence and response.

The CDR3 sequence holds 14 residues, the cysteine and phenylalanine included. Only the CDR3 portion is preserved as DNA: 42 bases, with reading frame beginning at the first base. According to the germline V gene (reference sequence), CDR1 reads GTSNPN and CDR2 reads SVGIG. A distance of 13 bases separates the germline ends of V and J, which lose 1 base and 4 bases respectively. The chain is assembled from TRBV30 and TRBJ1-1; the D gene cannot be named for sure. The sequence derives from a person aged 25-85 years with non-small cell lung cancer. The sequences come from blood, collected at baseline. The nucleotides are TGTGCCTGGAGTGGTCGGGTATCAGGCACTGAAGCTTTCTTT. It specifies CAWSGRVSGTEAFF.